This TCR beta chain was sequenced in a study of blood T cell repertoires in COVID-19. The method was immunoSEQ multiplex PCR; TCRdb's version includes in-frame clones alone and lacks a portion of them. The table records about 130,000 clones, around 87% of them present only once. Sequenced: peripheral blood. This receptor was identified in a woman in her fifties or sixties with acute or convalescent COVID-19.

The CDR3 bases are TGTGCCAGCAGCCATTGGGTCGTGGGGAGCGGTGAAAAACTGTTTTTT. It yields the protein CASSHWVVGSGEKLFF. V and J are TRBV3-1 (or the pseudogene TRBV3-2) and TRBJ1-4, with D unclear. With 3 bases removed from V and 7 bases from J, the gap between germline ends came to 18 bases. Germline V CDR1 and CDR2: LGHDT, YNNKEL (reference sequence). CDR3 length equals 16 residues.